These 3 T cell receptor beta chains share one sample of origin, sequenced in a study of CXCR3-negative and CXCR3-positive naive CD8 T cells. cDNA libraries for TRB were generated by 5' RACE incorporating UMI labels. TCRdb re-called the 5' RACE reads and shows each CDR3 protein once, DNA omitted. This sample contains around 56,000 distinct CDR3 sequences. The sequencing input was naive CXCR3- CD8+ T cells from blood. Subset given: CD45RO-CCR7+CD27+CD95- naive CD8+ T cells lacking CXCR3 (TNR3-). The receptors derive from a human donor in good health. Some clones in this sample may be carry-over from other donors' samples.

The V and J genes are TRBV7-2 and TRBJ1-2; TCRdb lists TRBD1, though no DNA is available to test this call. Germline lookup yields CDR1 SGHTA and CDR2 FQGNSA. This CDR3 spans 16 amino acids. The CDR3: CASSLAPAGAPNGYTF.

V gene TRBV29-1 combines with J gene TRBJ2-5; lacking DNA, the TRBD1 call made by TCRdb goes unchecked. The CDR3 loop spans 13 amino acids. Looked up from germline, CDR1 is SQVTM and CDR2 is ANQGSEA. CDR3: CSGKDSLEETQYF.

V is TRBV7-3 and J is TRBJ1-1; absent DNA, TCRdb's TRBD1 call cannot be checked. CDR3 length: 13 residues. Germline values: CDR1 SGHTA, CDR2 FQGTGA. CDR3 loop: CASSNGQGGEAFF.